These 24 T cell receptor beta chains were sequenced from one sample in a study of cytomegalovirus exposure and HLA in healthy donors. Sequencing was performed with immunoSEQ multiplex PCR; in TCRdb, only in-frame clones are kept and a portion is missing. The data show some 140,000 clones, approximately 86% seen once. Sequencing was done on a sample of PBMCs. All receptors derive from a man aged 18 to 30 in good health and CMV-seropositive.

V and J are TRBV5-1 and TRBJ2-7; TRBD1 matches at 7 bases. The CDR3 consists of 16 residues. The V segment lost 2 bases and the J segment 5 bases; nucleotides outside the gene matches: 13. The V gene's germline CDR1 is SGHRS and CDR2 YFSETQ. The CDR3 nucleotides read TGCGCCAGCAGCTTCTTTCCTGACAGGGACGGCAACGAGCAGTACTTC. This sequence encodes CASSFFPDRDGNEQYF. Based on the CDR3 plus reference TRBV5-1 and TRBJ2-7, the full variable domain is KAGVTQTPRYLIKTRGQQVTLSCSPISGHRSVSWYQQTPGQGLQFLFEYFSETQRNKGNFPGRFSGRQFSNSRSEMNVSTLELGDSALYLCASSFFPDRDGNEQYFGPGTRLTVT.

The chain links TRBV18 to TRBJ1-3, with D uncertain. The CDR3 extends over 13 amino acids. Trimming took off 3 bases at V and 2 bases at J, with 5 bases between the two ends. The germline CDR1 and CDR2 sequences are KGHSH and LQKENI. This CDR3 is CASSPGTGNTIYF. CDR3 bases: TGTGCCAGCTCACCCGGGACTGGAAACACCATATATTTT. Combining the CDR3 with reference TRBV18 and TRBJ1-3 gives the whole variable domain NAGVMQNPRHLVRRRGQEARLRCSPMKGHSHVYWYRQLPEEGLKFMVYLQKENIIDESGMPKERFSAEFPKEGPSILRIQQVVRGDSAAYFCASSPGTGNTIYFGEGSWLTVV.

This clone was counted once. The genes are TRBV11-2 and TRBJ2-5; D remains ambiguous. The CDR3 extends over 17 amino acids. The germline V and J ends were trimmed by 0 bases and 4 bases, with 18 bases remaining between them. CDR1 and CDR2 from the germline V gene are SGHAT and FQNNGV. CDR3 nucleotide sequence: TGTGCCAGCAGCTTAGAAATTGGGCCGCTAAAAGGAGAGACCCAGTACTTC. Encoded protein: CASSLEIGPLKGETQYF.

CDR3 coding DNA: TGCGCCAGCAGCCAAGGGCCTAACACAGTCGCCGGGGAGCTGTTTTTT. Translated, it gives CASSQGPNTVAGELFF. The rearrangement joins TRBV4-3 to TRBJ2-2; D is unclear. Trimming left V 1 base short and J 6 bases short, with 15 bases between. Germline lookup yields CDR1 LGHNA and CDR2 YSLEER. The CDR3 extends over 16 amino acids.

The chain carries TRBV27 and TRBJ1-2; D possibly corresponds to TRBD1 (5 bases). Germline loops: CDR1 MNHEY, CDR2 SMNVEV (reference sequence). V lost 7 bases to trimming and J lost 3 bases, with 12 bases between them. The CDR3 has 13 residues. The CDR3 bases are TGTGCCAGCAAGGCAGGGCCAGACTATGGCTACACCTTC. This codes for CASKAGPDYGYTF.

This chain joins TRBV19 and TRBJ2-1, with unresolved D. The CDR3 runs 15 residues. The V end lost 0 bases, the J end lost 4 bases, and 10 bases lay between the germline ends. Germline assignment: CDR1 LNHDA and CDR2 SQIVND (reference sequence). This CDR3 reads CASSIDRGEYNEQFF. DNA of the CDR3: TGTGCCAGTAGTATAGACCGCGGCGAATACAATGAGCAGTTCTTC. The whole variable domain, remainder taken from reference TRBV19 and TRBJ2-1, is DGGITQSPKYLFRKEGQNVTLSCEQNLNHDAMYWYRQDPGQGLRLIYYSQIVNDFQKGDIAEGYSVSREKKESFPLTVTSAQKNPTAFYLCASSIDRGEYNEQFFGPGTRLTVL.

J is TRBJ2-1 and V is TRBV4-1; TRBD1 matches at 8 bases. Germline V gene sequence: CDR1 MGHRA, CDR2 YSYEKL. The CDR3 runs to 17 residues. The J segment lost 0 bases and the V segment lost 4 bases, leaving 8 bases of the junction unmatched. Here the CDR3 reads CASSLKVTGVSYNEQFF. CDR3 bases: TGCGCCAGCAGCCTGAAGGTGACAGGGGTCTCCTACAATGAGCAGTTCTTC.

The CDR3 reads CASSLDRGYF. CDR3 nucleotides: TGCGCCAGCAGCCTCGACAGGGGGTATTTT. The chain links TRBV4-3 to TRBJ2-3; 8 positions agree with TRBD1. Germline-derived CDR1 and CDR2 are LGHNA and YSLEER. This CDR3 spans 10 amino acids. Trimming removed 4 bases from V and 14 bases from J; junction bases left unmatched: 2.

This clone was picked up one time. V is TRBV10-3 and J is TRBJ2-1; TRBD1 aligns across 10 bases. The germline V gene encodes CDR1 ENHRY and CDR2 SYGVKD. V shed 10 bases and J 7 bases; nucleotides not matched to a gene: 13. This CDR3 is 15 amino acids long. CDR3 amino acids: CATRSSGQGDNEQFF. The CDR3 region has the DNA TGTGCCACTAGAAGCTCAGGACAGGGGGATAATGAGCAGTTCTTC.

This clone was recorded once. The V and J genes are TRBV7-2 and TRBJ2-7; unclear D gene. Between the trimmed V and J ends, which lost 2 bases and 0 bases, there was a span of 11 bases. The CDR3 contains 15 residues. Germline V gives CDR1 SGHTA, CDR2 FQGNSA. Here the CDR3 reads CASSLSAVSSYEQYF. CDR3 nucleotides: TGTGCCAGCAGCTTAAGTGCTGTGAGCTCCTACGAGCAGTACTTC.

The V gene is TRBV7-2, the J gene TRBJ1-2; a weak D match, TRBD1 (6 bases). The CDR3 contains 17 residues. Germline assignment: CDR1 SGHTA and CDR2 FQGNSA. Trimming shortened V by 1 base and J by 7 bases, and 22 bases separated the two germline ends. CDR3 DNA sequence: TGTGCCAGCAGCTTAGGGTTGGCGGGGGGCCCGATTCGTGGCTACACCTTC. It is translated as CASSLGLAGGPIRGYTF.

The rearrangement joins TRBV6-5 to TRBJ1-5; the match to TRBD1 covers 9 bases. This CDR3 contains 13 residues. J lost 4 bases, V lost 11 bases, and 6 bases had no gene match. Germline loops: CDR1 MNHEY, CDR2 SVGAGI. CDR3 region: CAVGQGKNQPQHF. For the CDR3, the DNA is TGTGCCGTGGGACAGGGAAAAAATCAGCCCCAGCATTTT.

This chain connects TRBV5-4 to TRBJ2-1; D is uncertain. The CDR3 contains 14 residues. Between the trimmed V and J ends, which lost 0 bases and 6 bases, there was a span of 10 bases. The V gene's germline CDR1 is SGHNT and CDR2 YYREEE (reference sequence). The CDR3 reads CASSLAETFNEQFF. CDR3 DNA: TGTGCCAGCAGCTTGGCGGAGACGTTCAATGAGCAGTTCTTC. Complete variable domain (other parts from reference TRBV5-4 and TRBJ2-1): ETGVTQSPTHLIKTRGQQVTLRCSSQSGHNTVSWYQQALGQGPQFIFQYYREEENGRGNFPPRFSGLQFPNYSSELNVNALELDDSALYLCASSLAETFNEQFFGPGTRLTVL.

The genes are TRBV4-1 and TRBJ2-7; 9 nucleotides match TRBD1. Germline CDR1 MGHRA, CDR2 YSYEKL. The CDR3 length is 16 residues. After removal of 0 bases from V and 5 bases from J, the junction contained 8 bases not matched to a gene. CDR3 loop: CASSQESPDRGNEQYF. As DNA, the CDR3 is TGCGCCAGCAGCCAAGAGAGCCCGGACAGGGGCAACGAGCAGTACTTC.

The rearrangement links TRBV6-5 to TRBJ2-3, with 8 bases that match TRBD2. V was clipped by 4 bases and J by 3 bases; unmatched bases: 6. The CDR3 is 15 residues long. The germline V gene encodes CDR1 MNHEY and CDR2 SVGAGI. The CDR3 DNA is TGTGCCAGCAGTTCCCGGGGACTAGTAACAGATACGCAGTATTTT. As protein: CASSSRGLVTDTQYF.

The chain links TRBV7-2 to TRBJ2-3; D is unresolved. Germline CDR1 SGHTA, CDR2 FQGNSA. V shed 3 bases and J shed 0 bases, with 7 bases lying between them. There are 14 residues in the CDR3. The CDR3 bases are TGTGCCAGCAGCTTTTGGAGTAGCACAGATACGCAGTATTTT. Amino acid sequence: CASSFWSSTDTQYF.

The gene calls are TRBV5-1 and TRBJ2-1; no clear D gene. V was trimmed by 0 bases and J by 8 bases, leaving 3 bases between them. The CDR3 is 11 residues long. CDR1 is SGHRS and CDR2 is YFSETQ in the germline V gene. Written as DNA, the CDR3 is TGCGCCAGCAGCTTGGCTGATGAGCAGTTCTTC. This translates into CASSLADEQFF.

The gene calls are TRBV11-3 and TRBJ2-7; 11 bases fit TRBD2. Losses at the gene ends were 5 bases for V and 3 bases for J; bases not matched to a gene: 6. Germline V gene sequence: CDR1 SGHNT, CDR2 YENEEA. The CDR3 is 15 residues long. The CDR3 region is CASSRYGTSGYEQYF. In DNA, the CDR3 is TGTGCCAGCAGCCGGTACGGGACTAGCGGCTACGAGCAGTACTTC.

The J gene is TRBJ2-7, the V gene TRBV5-1; 8 nucleotides agree with TRBD1. The CDR3 contains 14 residues. Unmatched junction bases numbered 3, after V lost 0 bases and J lost 4 bases. Germline V gene data show CDR1 as SGHRS and CDR2 as YFSETQ. The CDR3 DNA follows: TGCGCCAGCAGCTTGGCGACAGGGGCGTACGAGCAGTACTTC. Translating it yields CASSLATGAYEQYF.

V usage is TRBV4-3 and J usage is TRBJ2-3; 9 positions match TRBD2. CDR3 length equals 16 residues. Germline V gene lookup returns CDR1 LGHNA and CDR2 YSLEER. V dropped 1 base and J dropped 2; count of bases not matched to a gene: 4. This CDR3 reads CASSQAASGVTDTQYF. The CDR3 DNA reads as TGCGCCAGCAGCCAAGCTGCTAGCGGGGTCACAGATACGCAGTATTTT.

This clone was seen a few times. The J gene is TRBJ1-3, the V gene TRBV5-1; D is unresolved. CDR3 length: 15 residues. V was shortened by 0 bases and J by 2 bases, with 9 bases between the two germline ends. Germline lookup yields CDR1 SGHRS and CDR2 YFSETQ. DNA for the CDR3: TGCGCCAGCAGCTTGGATTTCACTCCTGGAAACACCATATATTTT. Encoded protein: CASSLDFTPGNTIYF.

The rearrangement uses TRBV4-3 and TRBJ2-1; 8 nucleotides match TRBD1. The ends lost 0 bases at V and 3 bases at J; junction bases unmatched: 7. The CDR3 is 17 residues long. Germline assignment: CDR1 LGHNA and CDR2 YSLEER. CDR3: CASSQDRGQALYNEQFF. The DNA for the CDR3 is TGCGCCAGCAGCCAAGATCGGGGACAGGCACTCTACAATGAGCAGTTCTTC.

V usage is TRBV18 and J usage is TRBJ2-1; possible D gene TRBD2, 6 bases. The CDR3 totals 14 residues. In germline, CDR1 is KGHSH, CDR2 LQKENI. V lost 6 bases and J lost 10, with 19 bases in between. The CDR3 bases are TGTGCCAGCTCCCCCCGGGGGACGCTAGAGGAGCAGTTCTTC. This sequence encodes CASSPRGTLEEQFF. The full variable domain, rest sourced from reference TRBV18 and TRBJ2-1, is NAGVMQNPRHLVRRRGQEARLRCSPMKGHSHVYWYRQLPEEGLKFMVYLQKENIIDESGMPKERFSAEFPKEGPSILRIQQVVRGDSAAYFCASSPRGTLEEQFFGPGTRLTVL.

The table lists this clone with a count of one. The rearrangement links TRBV10-1 to TRBJ1-3; the D gene is possibly TRBD1 (6 bases). The CDR3 is made up of 19 amino acids. CDR1 and CDR2 from the germline V gene are WNHNN and SYGVQD (reference sequence). V lost 0 bases to trimming and J lost 3 bases, with 21 bases between them. CDR3 in amino acids: CASSESSEQLPQGGNTIYF. In DNA, the CDR3 is TGCGCCAGCAGTGAGTCGAGTGAGCAACTCCCACAGGGTGGAAACACCATATATTTT.